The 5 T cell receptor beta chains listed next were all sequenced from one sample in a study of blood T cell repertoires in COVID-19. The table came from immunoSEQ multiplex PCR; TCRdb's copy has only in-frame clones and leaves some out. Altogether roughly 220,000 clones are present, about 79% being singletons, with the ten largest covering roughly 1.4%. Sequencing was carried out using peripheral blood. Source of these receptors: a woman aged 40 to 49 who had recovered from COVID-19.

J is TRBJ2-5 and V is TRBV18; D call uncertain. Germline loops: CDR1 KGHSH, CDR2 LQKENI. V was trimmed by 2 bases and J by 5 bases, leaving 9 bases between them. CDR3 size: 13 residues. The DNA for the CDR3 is TGTGCCAGCTCACCAGGATCGAGGGAGACCCAGTACTTC. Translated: CASSPGSRETQYF.

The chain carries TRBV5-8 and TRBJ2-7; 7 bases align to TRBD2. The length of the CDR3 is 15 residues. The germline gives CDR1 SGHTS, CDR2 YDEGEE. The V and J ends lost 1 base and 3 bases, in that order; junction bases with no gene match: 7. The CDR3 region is CASSLNGRGGYEQYF. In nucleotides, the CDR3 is TGTGCCAGCAGCTTGAATGGGAGGGGAGGCTACGAGCAGTACTTC.

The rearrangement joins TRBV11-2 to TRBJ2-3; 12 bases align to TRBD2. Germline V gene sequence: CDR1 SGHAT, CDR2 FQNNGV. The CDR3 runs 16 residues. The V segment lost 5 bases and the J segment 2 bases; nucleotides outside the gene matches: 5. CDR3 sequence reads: CASSVTSGGHTDTQYF. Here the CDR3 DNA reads TGTGCCAGCAGCGTTACTAGCGGGGGGCACACAGATACGCAGTATTTT.

The CDR3 nucleotides read TGTGCCAGCAGCTTAGGAGGGCAGGCCTATGGCTACACCTTC. It specifies CASSLGGQAYGYTF. The V call is TRBV7-8, the J call TRBJ1-2; D remains ambiguous. In germline, CDR1 is SGHVS, CDR2 FQNEAQ. The V end was cut by 1 base, the J end by 4 bases, with 10 bases between. The CDR3 totals 14 residues.

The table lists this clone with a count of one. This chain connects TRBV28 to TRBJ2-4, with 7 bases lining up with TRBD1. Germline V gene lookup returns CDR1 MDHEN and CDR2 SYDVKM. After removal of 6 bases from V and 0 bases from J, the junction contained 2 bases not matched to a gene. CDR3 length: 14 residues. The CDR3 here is CASRTGLAKNIQYF. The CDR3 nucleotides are TGTGCCAGCAGGACAGGGCTAGCCAAAAACATTCAGTACTTC.